This T cell receptor (beta chain) was captured in a study of blood T cell repertoires in COVID-19. Generated by immunoSEQ multiplex PCR, the TCRdb table keeps only in-frame clones and is missing some. The table shows fewer than 250,000 clones, with 65% to 85% occurring only once. Sequenced material: peripheral blood. The receptor's source is an elderly woman with acute or convalescent COVID-19.

The CDR3 here is CASSYGSLSYNEQFF. CDR3 sequence (DNA): TGTGCCAGCAGCTACGGGAGCCTCTCCTACAATGAGCAGTTCTTC. This sequence joins TRBV11-1 and TRBJ2-1, with TRBD2 as a possible D gene (6 bases). The CDR3 has 15 residues. V lost 4 bases to trimming and J lost 0 bases, with 10 bases between them. Germline values: CDR1 SGHAT, CDR2 FQDESV (reference sequence).